The clone carrying this TCR beta chain turned up a few times. Its antigen is currently unknown. The data stem from a study of T-cell memory formation after mild COVID-19. Regarding the study as a whole: Some SARS-CoV-2-responding clones were already detected in memory before infection.

This CDR3 has 16 residues. V lost 6 bases, J lost 1 base, and 8 bases stayed unmatched. TCRdb re-called the 5' RACE reads with MiXCR, one entry per CDR3 protein. The profile shows 400,000 or so distinct CDR3 sequences, 20% of them singletons. The rearrangement uses TRBV12-3 or TRBV12-4 and TRBJ2-7, with 11 bases fitting TRBD1. Sequenced material: PBMCs or a T cell subset sorted from them (not recorded which). The TCR comes from an adult woman who had mild COVID-19 (a few samples of this study predate the infection). Cell type and time point are not known. CDR3: CASSWGTGGNSYEQYF. The CDR3 bases are TGTGCCAGCAGCTGGGGGACAGGGGGAAATTCCTACGAGCAGTACTTC.